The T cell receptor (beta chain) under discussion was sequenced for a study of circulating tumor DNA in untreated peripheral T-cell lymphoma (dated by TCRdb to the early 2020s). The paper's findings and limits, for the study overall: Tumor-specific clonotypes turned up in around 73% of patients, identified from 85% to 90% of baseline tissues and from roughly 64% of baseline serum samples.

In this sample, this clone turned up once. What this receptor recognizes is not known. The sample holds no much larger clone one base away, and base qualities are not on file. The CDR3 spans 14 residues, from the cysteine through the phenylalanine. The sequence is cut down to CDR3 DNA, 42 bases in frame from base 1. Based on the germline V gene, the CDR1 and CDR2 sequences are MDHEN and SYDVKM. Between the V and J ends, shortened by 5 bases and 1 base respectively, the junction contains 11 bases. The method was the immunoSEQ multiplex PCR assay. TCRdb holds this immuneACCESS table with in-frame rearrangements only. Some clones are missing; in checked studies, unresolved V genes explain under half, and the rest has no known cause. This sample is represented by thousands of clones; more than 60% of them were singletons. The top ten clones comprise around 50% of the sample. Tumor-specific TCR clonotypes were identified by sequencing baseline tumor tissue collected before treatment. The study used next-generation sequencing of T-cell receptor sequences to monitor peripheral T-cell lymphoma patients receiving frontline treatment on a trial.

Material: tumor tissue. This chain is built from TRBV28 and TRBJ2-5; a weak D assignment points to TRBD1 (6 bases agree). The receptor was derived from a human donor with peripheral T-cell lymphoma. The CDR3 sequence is CASSQTGAQETQYF. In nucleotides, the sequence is TGTGCCAGCAGTCAGACAGGCGCCCAAGAGACCCAGTACTTC.